These T cell receptor beta chains were read from a single sample in a study of CD8+CD57+ T cells in acquired aplastic anemia. TCRdb used MiXCR to reprocess the reads, holding one entry per CDR3 protein. This sample has around 190,000 distinct CDR3 sequences; 50% to 55% occur once, and the top ten carry 16%. What was sequenced was sorted CD4+, CD8+, or CD8+CD57+ T cells (not recorded which) from PBMCs. The receptors stem from a human donor in good health, serving as a control. Each CDR3 is given with its conserved first and last residue. The D gene is left open where the match is weak. Size tells how often a clone was seen (once, few, many) or the class of an expanded clone, and some rows leave it out.

TRBJ1-4	-	once	TRBV6-4	CASSLEPGEKLFF	TGTGCCAGCAGTCTCGAGCCAGGGGAAAAACTGTTTTTT
TRBJ2-3	-	few	TRBV18	CASSPPGTSPSTDTQYF	TGTGCCAGCTCACCACCGGGGACAAGTCCTAGCACAGATACGCAGTATTTT
TRBJ1-4	-	many	TRBV12-3/TRBV12-4	CASSLGGNEKLFF	TGTGCCAGCAGTTTAGGCGGGAACGAAAAACTGTTTTTT
TRBJ1-2	-	-	TRBV20-1	CSARDTGTGYTF	TGCAGTGCTAGAGATACAGGAACGGGCTACACCTTC
TRBJ1-1	TRBD1	many	TRBV6-5	CASSTRDRSSTEAFF	TGTGCCAGCAGTACTCGGGACAGGTCGAGCACTGAAGCTTTCTTT
TRBJ2-3	TRBD2	-	TRBV5-4	CASGEGLAGGAQYF	TGTGCCAGCGGGGAGGGACTAGCGGGGGGAGCGCAGTATTTT
TRBJ1-6	-	-	TRBV11-2	CASSLEGNSLLHF	TGTGCCAGCAGCTTGGAGGGGAATTCACTCCTCCACTTT
TRBJ2-1	TRBD1	many	TRBV6-5	CASSPPTGYNEQFF	TGTGCCAGCAGCCCCCCGACAGGGTACAATGAGCAGTTCTTC
TRBJ2-7	-	few	TRBV20-1	CSAGSVGSETEQYF	TGCAGTGCTGGCTCCGTCGGGTCAGAAACGGAGCAGTACTTC
TRBJ2-2	-	few	TRBV6-4	CASSDPGSSSGELFF	TGTGCCAGCAGTGACCCGGGGTCTTCTTCCGGGGAGCTGTTTTTT
TRBJ2-7	-	few	TRBV29-1	CSVELLGLNSYEQYF	TGCAGCGTTGAACTACTTGGACTCAACTCCTACGAGCAGTACTTC
TRBJ1-2	TRBD1	-	TRBV19	CASSITGDPIRRYTF	TGTGCCAGTAGTATCACAGGGGACCCCATCAGGCGCTACACCTTC
TRBJ2-3	-	-	TRBV12-3/TRBV12-4	CASSSLTDTQYF	TGTGCCAGCAGCTCTCTCACAGATACGCAGTATTTT
TRBJ1-4	TRBD1	many	TRBV5-4	CASSYRDRNEKLFF	TGTGCCAGCAGCTACCGGGACAGGAATGAAAAACTGTTTTTT
TRBJ2-7	TRBD1	many	TRBV7-8	CASSSSGTGRYEQYF	TGTGCCAGCAGCTCCTCCGGGACAGGGAGGTACGAGCAGTACTTC
TRBJ1-1	-	-	TRBV19	CASSLDRGGGGTEAFF	TGTGCCAGTAGTCTAGACCGCGGCGGGGGAGGAACTGAAGCTTTCTTT
TRBJ2-7	TRBD2	-	TRBV7-9	CASSLHGSGSFPYEQYF	TGTGCCAGCAGCTTACATGGTAGCGGGAGTTTCCCCTACGAGCAGTACTTC
TRBJ2-3	-	many	TRBV20-1	CSARDSSETQYF	TGCAGTGCTAGGGACTCTAGCGAGACGCAGTATTTT
TRBJ2-5	-	many	TRBV5-1	CASSSQWSQETQYF	TGCGCCAGCAGCTCCCAGTGGAGCCAAGAGACCCAGTACTTC
TRBJ1-2	-	many	TRBV7-9	CASRIVGNNYGYTF	TGTGCCAGCAGGATAGTGGGGAATAACTATGGCTACACCTTC
TRBJ1-6	TRBD1	-	TRBV20-1	CSARDPGQDNSPLHF	TGCAGTGCTAGAGATCCGGGACAGGACAATTCACCCCTCCACTTT
TRBJ2-2	TRBD2	many	TRBV4-2	CASSQILGGVDTGELFF	TGTGCCAGCAGCCAAATTCTGGGGGGGGTTGATACCGGGGAGCTGTTTTTT
TRBJ1-6	-	-	TRBV19	CTSSSSPLSSPLHF	TGCACCAGTTCTAGTTCCCCCTTAAGTTCACCCCTCCACTTT
TRBJ1-2	TRBD1	many	TRBV7-2	CASSLATPGTAGGYTF	TGTGCCAGCAGCTTAGCAACCCCCGGGACAGCGGGTGGCTACACCTTC
TRBJ1-5	TRBD1	many	TRBV20-1	CSAYPGTGRDQPQHF	TGCAGTGCGTATCCCGGGACAGGGAGGGATCAGCCCCAGCATTTT
TRBJ1-1	TRBD1	-	TRBV12-3/TRBV12-4	CASIKGTGGYTEAFF	TGTGCCAGCATCAAGGGGACAGGGGGGTACACTGAAGCTTTCTTT
TRBJ2-2	-	many	TRBV7-8	CASSLRGAVGELFF	TGTGCCAGCAGCTTGCGCGGGGCGGTCGGGGAGCTGTTTTTT
TRBJ1-2	-	-	TRBV6-2/TRBV6-3	CASSSGAMLGYTF	TGTGCCAGCAGTTCGGGGGCCATGCTCGGCTACACCTTC
TRBJ1-5	-	-	TRBV29-1	CSVAWGSGNQPQHF	TGCAGCGTTGCTTGGGGCAGCGGTAATCAGCCCCAGCATTTT
TRBJ1-1	-	many	TRBV12-3/TRBV12-4	CASTPGGAYTEAFF	TGTGCCAGCACCCCAGGTGGGGCGTACACTGAAGCTTTCTTT
TRBJ2-2	-	-	TRBV7-2	CASSRSGTAGELFF	TGTGCCAGCAGCCGAAGCGGGACAGCCGGGGAGCTGTTTTTT
TRBJ2-1	TRBD1	-	TRBV15	CATNRGVYNEQFF	TGTGCCACCAACAGGGGAGTTTACAATGAGCAGTTCTTC
TRBJ2-3	TRBD2	-	TRBV7-8	CASSEGLAETDTQYF	TGTGCCAGCAGCGAGGGACTAGCGGAGACAGATACGCAGTATTTT
TRBJ2-7	TRBD1	many	TRBV19	CASSNRGSQFEEQYF	TGTGCCAGTAGTAACAGGGGATCCCAATTTGAGGAGCAGTACTTC
TRBJ1-6	-	-	TRBV9	CASSFYDRIGNSPLHF	TGTGCCAGCAGCTTCTACGACAGGATCGGTAATTCACCCCTCCACTTT
TRBJ1-6	-	-	TRBV15	CATSRDQVGDSPLHF	TGTGCCACCAGCAGAGATCAGGTGGGGGATTCACCCCTCCACTTT